The next 15 T cell receptor beta chains were all read from a single sample in a study of cytotoxic CD8 clonotypes in ibrutinib-treated CLL. TCRdb's copy holds only in-frame clones and misses some; the assay was immunoSEQ multiplex PCR. The data contain some 50,000 clones, 56% of them singletons. The material sequenced was PBMCs, taken after 24 months of ibrutinib treatment. The receptors shown here come from a human donor with chronic lymphocytic leukemia.

This chain connects TRBV13 to TRBJ2-5; 9 bases line up with TRBD2. The CDR3 totals 14 residues. CDR1 is PRHDT, CDR2 FYEKMQ, per germline (reference sequence). Trimming at V came to 3 bases and at J to 4 bases, leaving 3 bases not matched to a gene. The CDR3: CASSFLAGLETQYF. The DNA of the CDR3 is TGTGCCAGCAGCTTCCTAGCGGGGCTAGAGACCCAGTACTTC.

This chain connects TRBV18 to TRBJ1-6; a possible D gene is TRBD1 (5 bases). Trimming shortened V by 5 bases and J by 6 bases, and 17 bases separated the two germline ends. The CDR3 length is 16 residues. Germline CDR1 and CDR2: KGHSH and LQKENI. DNA for the CDR3: TGTGCCAGCTCATCGGGTTTCACAGGCCGTAATTCACCCCTCCACTTT. Translation: CASSSGFTGRNSPLHF.

The sample holds a few counts of this clone. The rearrangement uses TRBV4-1 and TRBJ2-1; the match to TRBD1 covers 11 bases. This CDR3 has 16 residues. V lost 1 base to trimming and J lost 6 bases; unmatched junction nucleotides: 5. Germline lookup yields CDR1 MGHRA and CDR2 YSYEKL. The CDR3 loop is CASSQGPGTGGNEQFF. In DNA form, the CDR3 reads TGCGCCAGCAGCCAAGGACCCGGGACAGGGGGCAATGAGCAGTTCTTC.

A single count supports this clone. This chain uses TRBV5-1 with TRBJ2-1; no definite D call. The CDR3 consists of 18 residues. Trimming left V 0 bases short and J 4 bases short, with 20 bases between. Looked up from germline, CDR1 is SGHRS and CDR2 is YFSETQ. CDR3 sequence (DNA): TGCGCCAGCAGCTTGGGGTACGTTCGCGAGCGCACTTACAATGAGCAGTTCTTC. This sequence encodes CASSLGYVRERTYNEQFF.

This clone has more than one count but fewer than ten. V and J are TRBV7-7 and TRBJ2-5, with 11 positions matching TRBD1. The CDR3 contains 15 residues. Trimming cost V 1 base and J 4 bases; bases outside gene matches: 2. CDR1 is SSHAT, CDR2 FNYEAQ, per germline (reference sequence). Written as DNA, the CDR3 is TGTGCCAGCAGCTTAGATGGGACAGGGGGAGAGACCCAGTACTTC. It is translated as CASSLDGTGGETQYF. Variable domain in full (rest from reference TRBV7-7 and TRBJ2-5): GAGVSQSPRYKVTKRGQDVTLRCDPISSHATLYWYQQALGQGPEFLTYFNYEAQPDKSGLPSDRFSAERPEGSISTLTIQRTEQRDSAMYRCASSLDGTGGETQYFGPGTRLLVL.

The chain employs TRBV6-5 and TRBJ1-6; no clear D. In germline, CDR1 is MNHEY, CDR2 SVGAGI. CDR3 length equals 13 residues. Trimming shortened V by 2 bases and J by 8 bases, and 7 bases separated the two germline ends. CDR3 DNA: TGTGCCAGCAGTTACGGGCCTTATTCACCCCTCCACTTT. It encodes CASSYGPYSPLHF.

The chain employs TRBV9 and TRBJ2-1, with 12 bases aligning to TRBD2. The CDR3 runs 17 residues. The V gene's germline CDR1 is SGDLS and CDR2 YYNGEE. J lost 7 bases, V lost 0 bases, and 8 bases had no gene match. The chain's CDR3 is CASSVAASGRALNEQFF. The CDR3 nucleotides read TGTGCCAGCAGCGTAGCTGCTAGCGGGAGGGCCCTGAATGAGCAGTTCTTC.

This clone was detected once. The chain has TRBV7-9 and TRBJ1-1, with D perhaps matching TRBD1 (6 bases). The V gene's germline CDR1 is SEHNR and CDR2 FQNEAQ (reference sequence). V was pared by 3 bases and J by 0 bases, with 14 bases between. The CDR3 has 16 residues. CDR3 protein: CASSFMRDILNTEAFF. The CDR3 region has the DNA TGTGCCAGCAGCTTTATGCGGGACATATTGAACACTGAAGCTTTCTTT. Full variable domain (outside the CDR3, taken from reference TRBV7-9 and TRBJ1-1): DTGVSQNPRHKITKRGQNVTFRCDPISEHNRLYWYRQTLGQGPEFLTYFQNEAQLEKSRLLSDRFSAERPKGSFSTLEIQRTEQGDSAMYLCASSFMRDILNTEAFFGQGTRLTVV.

The gene calls are TRBV7-2 and TRBJ2-3; a possible D gene is TRBD2 (6 bases). The CDR3 spans 15 residues. Trimming took 2 bases from V and 5 from J, leaving 14 bases between them. Per germline, CDR1 SGHTA and CDR2 FQGNSA. The CDR3 loop reads CASSLSDRAGDTQYF. CDR3 in DNA: TGTGCCAGCAGCTTATCCGATCGAGCGGGAGATACGCAGTATTTT.

The rearrangement links TRBV28 to TRBJ1-6, with D possibly matching TRBD1 (6 bases). V lost 7 bases and J lost 6, with 10 bases in between. Germline V gives CDR1 MDHEN, CDR2 SYDVKM. The CDR3 sequence is 13 residues long. The CDR3 sequence is CASITGTNSPLHF. As DNA, the CDR3 is TGTGCCAGCATTACAGGGACTAATTCACCCCTCCACTTT.

The table lists this clone with many counts. The chain joins TRBV2 to TRBJ1-5, with 7 bases aligning to TRBD1. The ends lost 4 bases at V and 2 bases at J; junction bases unmatched: 8. The CDR3 is made up of 16 amino acids. Germline V gene lookup returns CDR1 SNHLY and CDR2 FYNNEI. The CDR3, as DNA: TGTGCCAGCAGTGGGGGACAGCTGCCGGGCAATCAGCCCCAGCATTTT. Encoded protein: CASSGGQLPGNQPQHF.

The chain joins TRBV7-2 to TRBJ2-5; 12 bases are a match to TRBD2. Trimming at V came to 4 bases and at J to 9 bases, leaving 9 bases not matched to a gene. The V gene's germline CDR1 is SGHTA and CDR2 FQGNSA. The CDR3 consists of 15 residues. Here the CDR3 DNA reads TGTGCCAGCAGCTCCCTAGCGGGAGGGGGGGAGCCCCAGTACTTC. As protein: CASSSLAGGGEPQYF.

This clone was picked up one time. The CDR3 spells CASSLTPSSYNEQFF. The CDR3 bases are TGTGCCAGCAGTTTAACACCGAGCTCCTACAATGAGCAGTTCTTC. The rearrangement links TRBV27 to TRBJ2-1, with D unclear. This CDR3 is built from 15 residues. The V end lost 2 bases, the J end lost 0 bases, and 8 bases lay between the germline ends. Germline lookup yields CDR1 MNHEY and CDR2 SMNVEV (reference sequence).

This clone was found once. The chain is built from TRBV7-6 and TRBJ1-4, with 7 bases aligning to TRBD1. Germline CDR1 and CDR2: SGHVS and FNYEAQ. CDR3 length: 13 amino acids. The trim removed 2 bases at V and 7 bases at J, leaving 1 base unmatched. The CDR3 reads CASSLRQGEKLFF. As DNA, the CDR3 is TGTGCCAGCAGCTTAAGACAGGGTGAAAAACTGTTTTTT.

The rearrangement uses TRBV7-2 and TRBJ1-2; D perhaps matches TRBD1 (5 bases). CDR3 size: 14 residues. V was trimmed by 4 bases and J by 3 bases, leaving 12 bases between them. CDR1 and CDR2 from the germline V gene are SGHTA and FQGNSA. The CDR3 sequence: CASSSRGADYGYTF. The DNA for the CDR3 is TGTGCCAGCAGCTCCCGGGGCGCCGACTATGGCTACACCTTC.